This TCR beta chain came from a study of T cell changes during pregnancy in multiple sclerosis. From germline, CDR1 is ENHRY and CDR2 SYGVKD. This CDR3 region has 14 residues. V was clipped by 0 bases and J by 11 bases, with 13 bases between them. Using immunoSEQ multiplex PCR, the repertoire was profiled, and TCRdb retains in-frame clones only, with some absent. The sample includes under 80,000 clones, roughly 94% seen only once; the top ten take 0.45% to 0.7%. This clone was observed once. This sequence was found in a female donor with multiple sclerosis, enrolled in a pregnancy study. This chain uses TRBV10-3 with TRBJ1-4, with D maybe TRBD1 (6 bases). The source material was peripheral blood, sampled in the third trimester of pregnancy. In DNA, the CDR3 is TGTGCCATCAGTGAGTCGGGGGCGGCAGGGAAACTGTTTTTT. It translates to CAISESGAAGKLFF.